The clone carrying this T cell receptor beta chain occurred many times. Priming of first-strand cDNA relied on TRAV- and TRBV-specific primers (covering alpha and beta chains). PCR amplification of the TCRs was performed with Phusion for 20 PCR cycles, and it relied on a constant-region primer together with a V-primer adapter. TCRdb re-derived calls from the reads in MiXCR, one entry per CDR3 protein. The table lists 65,000 to 100,000 distinct CDR3 sequences, roughly a sixth of them singletons, with less than 3.5% in the top ten. V gave up 7 bases and J gave up 5 bases, with 15 bases separating them. Germline V lookup: CDR1 MNHNY, CDR2 SVGAGI (reference sequence). This CDR3 region has 13 residues. Time point reported: before trial treatment. The data were obtained in a study of low-dose radiotherapy and immunotherapy resistance in tumors. About the study: Every 2 weeks, cohort 1 got 0.5 Gy, reaching 6.5 Gy to the planning target volume. The authors gave intravenous cyclophosphamide 200 mg/m2 every two weeks, one day before radiation and immunotherapy. Each patient took aspirin at a dose of 300 mg by mouth once daily over the course of four cycles, with dosing beginning on cycle 1 day 1.

The clonotype comes from a male donor with prostate cancer. The sample consisted of PBMCs, taken before treatment. The J gene is TRBJ2-7, the V gene TRBV6-6; possible D gene TRBD1, 6 bases. In nucleotides, the CDR3 is TGTGCCAGCACGGGGCAAGGGGACAACGAGCAGTACTTC. This sequence encodes CASTGQGDNEQYF.